Listed here is a single T cell receptor beta chain. The antigen remains undetermined. The CDR3 has 13 residues. J gave up 1 base and V 8 bases, and 3 bases lay outside the gene matches. The germline V gene has CDR1 KGHSH and CDR2 LQKENI. The record originates from a study of shared clonotypes between healthy human individuals. Whole-study findings and limits: Four donors showed sharing of approximately 4.7% of naive CD4 clonotypes.

The data were produced by immunoSEQ multiplex PCR, yet TCRdb's version contains in-frame clones alone and is incomplete. The profile shows about 1.1 million clones, more than 75% of them singletons. Sequencing input: memory CD4+ T cells from PBMCs. Subset in this sample: CD45RA-negative fraction. The chain links TRBV18 to TRBJ1-1, with 8 bases fitting TRBD1. The origin of this receptor is a man aged 18 to 30 in good health. Some clones in this sample may be carry-over from other donors' samples. The CDR3 region has the DNA TGTGCCAGCCGGGGACAGGCGAACACTGAAGCTTTCTTT. It encodes CASRGQANTEAFF. The full variable domain, rest sourced from reference TRBV18 and TRBJ1-1, is NAGVMQNPRHLVRRRGQEARLRCSPMKGHSHVYWYRQLPEEGLKFMVYLQKENIIDESGMPKERFSAEFPKEGPSILRIQQVVRGDSAAYFCASRGQANTEAFFGQGTRLTVV.